This T cell receptor (beta chain) was recovered during a study of T cells in Graves' hyperthyroidism and ophthalmopathy. Researchers amplified the TCR beta CDR3 regions from RNA transcripts. The HTBI primer set served for first-round RT-PCR of the TCR CDR3. TCRdb analysed the multiplex PCR reads with MiXCR anew, one entry per CDR3 protein. This sample has 330,000 or so distinct CDR3 sequences, with less than 20% found just once. This clonotype was counted at least ten times. V lost 4 bases, J lost 2 bases, and 9 bases stayed unmatched. Per the germline V gene, CDR1 is SGHKS and CDR2 is YYEKEE (reference sequence). The CDR3 consists of 16 residues.

This clonotype was sampled from a woman in her forties with Graves' ophthalmopathy. Sequenced sample: blood. This chain uses TRBV5-5 with TRBJ2-7; 10 bases align to TRBD2. CDR3 coding DNA: TGTGCCAGCAGCCGGGGAGCGGGAGGGACCCCCTACGAGCAGTACTTC. This translates into CASSRGAGGTPYEQYF.